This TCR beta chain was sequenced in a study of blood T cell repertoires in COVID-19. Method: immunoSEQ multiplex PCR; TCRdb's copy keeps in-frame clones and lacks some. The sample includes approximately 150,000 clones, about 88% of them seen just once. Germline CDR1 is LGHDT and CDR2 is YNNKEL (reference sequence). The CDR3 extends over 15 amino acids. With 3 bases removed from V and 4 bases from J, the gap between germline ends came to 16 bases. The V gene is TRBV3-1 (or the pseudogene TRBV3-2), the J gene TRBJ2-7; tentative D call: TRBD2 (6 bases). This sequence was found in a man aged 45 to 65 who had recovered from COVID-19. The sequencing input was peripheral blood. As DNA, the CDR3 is TGTGCCAGCAGCCAGCTCCTAGCGCCCGGGTACGAGCAGTACTTC. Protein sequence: CASSQLLAPGYEQYF.